This T cell receptor beta chain was sequenced during a study of blood T cell repertoires in COVID-19. Across the whole study: From the United States, Italy and Spain came samples of acute and convalescent COVID-19.

This clone showed up just once. Per the original methods: Nucleated cell counts were estimated from reference gene primer amplification. Produced via immunoSEQ multiplex PCR; TCRdb's table is partial and in-frame only. The V and J calls and clone size are taken from that table; D and trimming were inferred from the DNA. The sample includes roughly 110,000 clones, about 91% of them seen just once. The germline V and J ends were trimmed by 3 bases and 4 bases, with 15 bases remaining between them. CDR1 MDHEN and CDR2 SYDVKM come from the germline V gene. The CDR3 is made up of 15 amino acids. Material: peripheral blood. This receptor was taken from a man aged 50-60 years with active or convalescent COVID-19. The chain combines TRBV28 with TRBJ2-5; weak D call: TRBD2 (6 bases). The CDR3 is CASSFAGRWRETQYF. In DNA, the CDR3 is TGTGCCAGCAGTTTCGCAGGGAGGTGGCGAGAGACCCAGTACTTC.